What follows are 10 T cell receptor beta chains derived from one specimen sequenced in a study of response to subunit inactivated influenza vaccine. MiXCR, applied by TCRdb to the RT-PCR reads, yields one record per CDR3 protein. The profile shows over 450,000 distinct CDR3 sequences, around 13% of them singletons. The starting material was PBMCs from blood, obtained roughly 46 days after vaccination. Receptor source: a man aged 45-60 years who received an inactivated influenza vaccine.

The sample holds a few counts of this clonotype. The chain is built from TRBV12-3 or TRBV12-4 and TRBJ1-3, with D perhaps matching TRBD1 (5 bases). The CDR3 has 14 residues. V lost 10 bases, J lost 4 bases, and 17 bases lay in between. The CDR3 DNA reads as TGTGCCACCGTTAAACGGGGGTACGGAAACACCATATATTTT. It yields the protein CATVKRGYGNTIYF.

The chain joins TRBV12-3 or TRBV12-4 to TRBJ2-1; D unresolved. The V gene lost 6 bases and the J gene lost 6 bases, with 24 bases spanning the gap. The CDR3 consists of 17 residues. The CDR3 bases are TGTGCCAGCAGCCAAGAAACTCCCAGTTTCTTACTCAATGAGCAGTTCTTC. This sequence encodes CASSQETPSFLLNEQFF.

V is TRBV20-1 and J is TRBJ2-5; no clear D. Looked up from germline, CDR1 is DFQATT and CDR2 is SNEGSKA (reference sequence). The CDR3 contains 14 residues. V was shortened by 5 bases and J by 0 bases, with 13 bases between the two germline ends. CDR3 in amino acids: CSAGRMGNQETQYF. The DNA of the CDR3 is TGCAGTGCTGGAAGGATGGGGAACCAAGAGACCCAGTACTTC.

The chain employs TRBV20-1 and TRBJ1-2; a possible D gene is TRBD1 (6 bases). This CDR3 is built from 13 residues. V dropped 4 bases and J dropped 7 bases, with 16 bases sitting between them. Per germline, CDR1 DFQATT and CDR2 SNEGSKA (reference sequence). In nucleotides, the CDR3 is TGCAGTGCTAAGACTGGGGGCTCACTTGGCTACACCTTC. Translation: CSAKTGGSLGYTF.

This clonotype was counted a few times. The chain has TRBV10-3 and TRBJ2-3, with D perhaps being TRBD1 or TRBD2 (5 bases each). The germline gives CDR1 ENHRY, CDR2 SYGVKD. CDR3 size: 14 residues. Trimming took off 5 bases at V and 2 bases at J, with 11 bases between the two ends. In DNA form, the CDR3 reads TGTGCCATCAGTCCGGGACGGAACACAGATACGCAGTATTTT. Translating gives CAISPGRNTDTQYF.

Details on this clonotype: A much larger clone differs by one base, so this may be a read error. The chain has TRBV20-1 and TRBJ1-5; D is uncertain. CDR3 length equals 12 residues. Germline V gives CDR1 DFQATT, CDR2 SNEGSKA (reference sequence). The CDR3: CSVSSQNQHQHF. The CDR3 region has the DNA TGCAGTGTTTCGAGTCAGAATCAGCACCAGCATTTT.

V gene TRBV7-2 combines with J gene TRBJ2-1, with TRBD2 matching 8 bases. V was clipped by 4 bases and J by 6 bases; unmatched bases: 14. The germline gives CDR1 SGHTA, CDR2 FQGNSA. CDR3 length: 17 residues. The DNA of the CDR3 is TGTGCCAGCAGCTCGACCGGACTAGCTGTCCTTAGCAATGAGCAGTTCTTC. Encoded protein: CASSSTGLAVLSNEQFF.

This chain uses TRBV7-2 with TRBJ2-5, with D tentatively TRBD2 (6 bases). From germline, CDR1 is SGHTA and CDR2 FQGNSA. CDR3 length equals 15 residues. The V end was cut by 3 bases, the J end by 2 bases, with 13 bases between. The CDR3 region is CASSFSGLPQETQYF. The CDR3 DNA reads as TGTGCCAGCAGCTTTTCGGGACTTCCTCAAGAGACCCAGTACTTC.

This clonotype showed up just a few times. This chain's CDR3 is CASSLTGPDVFYGYTF. The CDR3 DNA reads as TGTGCCAGCAGTTTAACCGGGCCGGATGTTTTCTATGGCTACACCTTC. The gene calls are TRBV6-5 and TRBJ1-2, with no clear D. The germline V gene has CDR1 MNHEY and CDR2 SVGAGI. The CDR3 runs to 16 residues. V was shortened by 4 bases and J by 4 bases, with 19 bases between the two germline ends.

V usage is TRBV20-1 and J usage is TRBJ2-5, with 7 bases matching TRBD2. Germline values: CDR1 DFQATT, CDR2 SNEGSKA (reference sequence). This CDR3 is 13 amino acids long. V gave up 6 bases and J gave up 5 bases; unmatched junction bases: 9. Here the CDR3 reads CSARGSARETQYF. The CDR3 nucleotides are TGCAGTGCGCGGGGGTCCGCCCGGGAGACCCAGTACTTC.